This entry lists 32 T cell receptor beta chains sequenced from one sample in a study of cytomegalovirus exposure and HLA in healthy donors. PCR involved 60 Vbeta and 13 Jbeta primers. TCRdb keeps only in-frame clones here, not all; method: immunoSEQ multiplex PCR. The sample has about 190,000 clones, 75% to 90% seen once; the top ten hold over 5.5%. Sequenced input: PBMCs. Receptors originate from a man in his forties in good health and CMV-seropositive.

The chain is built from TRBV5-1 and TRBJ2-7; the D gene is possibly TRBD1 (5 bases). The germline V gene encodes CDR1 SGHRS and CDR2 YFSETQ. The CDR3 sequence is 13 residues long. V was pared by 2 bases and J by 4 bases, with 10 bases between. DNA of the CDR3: TGCGCCAGCAGCTTCCAGGGCCCGTACGAGCAGTACTTC. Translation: CASSFQGPYEQYF.

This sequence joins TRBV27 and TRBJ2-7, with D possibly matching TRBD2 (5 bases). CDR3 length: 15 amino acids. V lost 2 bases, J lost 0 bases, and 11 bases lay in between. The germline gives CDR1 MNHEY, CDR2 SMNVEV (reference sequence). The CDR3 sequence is CASSLKDGLSYEQYF. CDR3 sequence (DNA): TGTGCCAGCAGTTTAAAGGACGGACTCTCCTACGAGCAGTACTTC.

In DNA form, the CDR3 reads TGTGCCAGCAGCGTAGTCCCCGGGGGGAATAACTATGGCTACACCTTC. Its protein product is CASSVVPGGNNYGYTF. The chain combines TRBV9 with TRBJ1-2, with D perhaps TRBD1 (5 bases). The CDR3 covers 16 residues. V lost 0 bases, J lost 1 base, and 13 bases lay in between. Germline CDR1 SGDLS, CDR2 YYNGEE.

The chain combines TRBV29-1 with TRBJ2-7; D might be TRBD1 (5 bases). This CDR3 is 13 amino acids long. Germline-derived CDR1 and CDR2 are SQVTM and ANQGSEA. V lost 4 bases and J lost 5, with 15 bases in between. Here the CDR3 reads CSVVVRVSHEQYF. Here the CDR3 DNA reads TGCAGCGTTGTTGTCAGGGTATCCCACGAGCAGTACTTC.

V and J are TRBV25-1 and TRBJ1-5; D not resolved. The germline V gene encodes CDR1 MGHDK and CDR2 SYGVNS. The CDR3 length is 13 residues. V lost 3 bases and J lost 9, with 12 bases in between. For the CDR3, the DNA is TGTGCCAGCAGTGAGGAGGTCGGCCGGCCCCAGCATTTT. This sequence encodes CASSEEVGRPQHF.

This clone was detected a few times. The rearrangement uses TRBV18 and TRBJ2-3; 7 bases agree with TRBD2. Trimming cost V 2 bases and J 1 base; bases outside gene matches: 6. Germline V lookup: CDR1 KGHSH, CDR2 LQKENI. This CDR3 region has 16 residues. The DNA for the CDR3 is TGTGCCAGCTCACCATTCCAGCGGGGTGGCACAGATACGCAGTATTTT. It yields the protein CASSPFQRGGTDTQYF.

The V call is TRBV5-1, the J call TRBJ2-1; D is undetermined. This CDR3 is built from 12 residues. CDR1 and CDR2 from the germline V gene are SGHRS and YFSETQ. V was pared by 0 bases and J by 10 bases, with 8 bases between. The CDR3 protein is CASSLGAGEQFF. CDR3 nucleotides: TGCGCCAGCAGCTTGGGGGCTGGGGAGCAGTTCTTC.

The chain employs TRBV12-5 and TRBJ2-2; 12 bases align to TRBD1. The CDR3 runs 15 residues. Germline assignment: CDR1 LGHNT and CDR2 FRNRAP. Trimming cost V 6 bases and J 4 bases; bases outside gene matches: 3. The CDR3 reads CASGRGQGATGELFF. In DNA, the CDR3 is TGTGCTAGTGGCCGGGGACAGGGGGCCACCGGGGAGCTGTTTTTT.

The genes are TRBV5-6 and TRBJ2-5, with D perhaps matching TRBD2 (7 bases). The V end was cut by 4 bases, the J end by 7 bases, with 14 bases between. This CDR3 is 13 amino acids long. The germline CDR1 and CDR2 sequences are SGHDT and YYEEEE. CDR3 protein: CASSPRGAPTQYF. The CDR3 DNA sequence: TGTGCCAGCAGCCCTCGGGGGGCCCCGACCCAGTACTTC.

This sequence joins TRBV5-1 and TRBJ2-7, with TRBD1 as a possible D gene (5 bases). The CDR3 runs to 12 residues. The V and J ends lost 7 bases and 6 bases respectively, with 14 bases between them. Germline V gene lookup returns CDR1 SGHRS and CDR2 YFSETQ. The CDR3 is CASSGRGSEQYF. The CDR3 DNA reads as TGCGCCAGCTCCGGTAGGGGTAGCGAGCAGTACTTC.

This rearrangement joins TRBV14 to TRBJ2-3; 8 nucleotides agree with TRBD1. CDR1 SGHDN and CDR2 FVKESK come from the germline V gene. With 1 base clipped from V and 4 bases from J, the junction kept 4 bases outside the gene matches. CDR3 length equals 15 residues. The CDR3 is CASSQGTGYPDTQYF. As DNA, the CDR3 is TGTGCCAGCAGCCAAGGGACAGGGTACCCAGATACGCAGTATTTT.

The CDR3, as DNA: TGTGCCAGCTGCCCCTTACACAGCCCCTATGGCTACACCTTC. It encodes CASCPLHSPYGYTF. This chain connects TRBV5-8 to TRBJ1-2, with no clear D. The CDR3 length is 14 residues. Germline V gives CDR1 SGHTS, CDR2 YDEGEE. V was pared by 7 bases and J by 4 bases, with 17 bases between.

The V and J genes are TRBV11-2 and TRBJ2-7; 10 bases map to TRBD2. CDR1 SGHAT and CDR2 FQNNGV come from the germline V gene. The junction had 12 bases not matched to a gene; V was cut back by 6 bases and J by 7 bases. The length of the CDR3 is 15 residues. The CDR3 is CASRSPGLAGVEQYF. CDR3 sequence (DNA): TGTGCCAGCAGATCCCCCGGGCTAGCGGGGGTTGAGCAGTACTTC.

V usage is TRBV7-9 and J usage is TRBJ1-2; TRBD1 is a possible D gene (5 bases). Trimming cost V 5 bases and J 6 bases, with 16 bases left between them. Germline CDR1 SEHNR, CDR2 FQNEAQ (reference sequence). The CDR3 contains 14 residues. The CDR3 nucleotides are TGTGCCAGCAGCGCTCCCCCAGGGATCCATGGCTACACCTTC. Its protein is CASSAPPGIHGYTF.

CDR3 protein: CASSEPLGPGGNIQYF. Written as DNA, the CDR3 is TGTGCCAGCAGTGAGCCCCTAGGACCCGGGGGGAACATTCAGTACTTC. V is TRBV25-1 and J is TRBJ2-4, with 7 bases lining up with TRBD2. CDR3 length: 16 amino acids. With 3 bases clipped from V and 7 bases from J, the junction kept 12 bases outside the gene matches. CDR1 and CDR2 from the germline V gene are MGHDK and SYGVNS.

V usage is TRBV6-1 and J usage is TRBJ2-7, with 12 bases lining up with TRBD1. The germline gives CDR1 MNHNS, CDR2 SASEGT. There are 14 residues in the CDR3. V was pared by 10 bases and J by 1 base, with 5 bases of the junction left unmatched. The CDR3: CATRGQGASYEQYF. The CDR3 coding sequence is TGTGCCACCAGGGGACAGGGGGCGTCCTACGAGCAGTACTTC.

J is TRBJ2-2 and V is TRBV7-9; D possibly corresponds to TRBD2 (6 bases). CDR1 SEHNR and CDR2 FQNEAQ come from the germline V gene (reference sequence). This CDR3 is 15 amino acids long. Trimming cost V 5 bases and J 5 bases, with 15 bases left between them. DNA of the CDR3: TGTGCCAGCAGCAGAGGGACGGCGGGGACCGGGGAGCTGTTTTTT. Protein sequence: CASSRGTAGTGELFF.

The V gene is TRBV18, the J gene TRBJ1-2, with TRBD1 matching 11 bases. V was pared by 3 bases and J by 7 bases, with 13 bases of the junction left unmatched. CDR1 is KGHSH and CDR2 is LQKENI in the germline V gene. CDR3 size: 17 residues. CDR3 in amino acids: CASSPLMPDRGQSGYTF. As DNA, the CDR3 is TGTGCCAGCTCACCCCTTATGCCGGACAGGGGGCAAAGTGGCTACACCTTC. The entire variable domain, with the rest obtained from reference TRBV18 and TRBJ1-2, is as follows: NAGVMQNPRHLVRRRGQEARLRCSPMKGHSHVYWYRQLPEEGLKFMVYLQKENIIDESGMPKERFSAEFPKEGPSILRIQQVVRGDSAAYFCASSPLMPDRGQSGYTFGSGTRLTVV.

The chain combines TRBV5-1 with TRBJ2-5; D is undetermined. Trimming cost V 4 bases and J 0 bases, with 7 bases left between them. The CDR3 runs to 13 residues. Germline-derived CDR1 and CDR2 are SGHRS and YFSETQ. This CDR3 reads CASSLEYQETQYF. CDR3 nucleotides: TGCGCCAGCAGCCTAGAGTACCAAGAGACCCAGTACTTC.

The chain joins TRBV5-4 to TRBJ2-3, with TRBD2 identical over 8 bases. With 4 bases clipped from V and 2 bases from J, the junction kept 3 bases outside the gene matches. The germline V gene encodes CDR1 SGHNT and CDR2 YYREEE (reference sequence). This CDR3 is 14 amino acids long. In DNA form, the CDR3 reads TGTGCCAGCAGCACCGGGGGGGCCACAGATACGCAGTATTTT. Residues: CASSTGGATDTQYF.

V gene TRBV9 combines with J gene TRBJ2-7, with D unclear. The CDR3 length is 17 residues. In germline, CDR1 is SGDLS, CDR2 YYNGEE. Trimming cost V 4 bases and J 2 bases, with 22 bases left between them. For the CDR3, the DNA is TGTGCCAGCAGCTTGCGGTCTTCCGTTAGCTGGCCCTACGAGCAGTACTTC. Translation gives CASSLRSSVSWPYEQYF.

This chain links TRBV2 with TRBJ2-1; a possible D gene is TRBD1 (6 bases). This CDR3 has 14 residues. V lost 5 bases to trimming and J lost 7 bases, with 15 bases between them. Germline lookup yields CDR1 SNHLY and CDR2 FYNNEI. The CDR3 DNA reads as TGTGCCAGCAGTAGGGGGATCGGAGCAAATGAGCAGTTCTTC. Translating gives CASSRGIGANEQFF.

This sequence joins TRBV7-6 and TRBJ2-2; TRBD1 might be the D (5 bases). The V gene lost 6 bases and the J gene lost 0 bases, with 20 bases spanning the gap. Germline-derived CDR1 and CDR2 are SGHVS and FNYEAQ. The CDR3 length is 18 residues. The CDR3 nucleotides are TGTGCCAGCAGTTCTAAAAGGGTGGGGCCAACGAACACCGGGGAGCTGTTTTTT. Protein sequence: CASSSKRVGPTNTGELFF.

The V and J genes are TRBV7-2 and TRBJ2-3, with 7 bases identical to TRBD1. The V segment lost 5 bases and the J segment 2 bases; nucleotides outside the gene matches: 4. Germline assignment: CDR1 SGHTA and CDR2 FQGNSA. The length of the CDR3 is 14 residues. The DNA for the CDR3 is TGTGCCAGCAGCCTAGGGACAGCCACAGATACGCAGTATTTT. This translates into CASSLGTATDTQYF. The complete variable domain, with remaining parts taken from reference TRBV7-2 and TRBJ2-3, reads GAGVSQSPSNKVTEKGKDVELRCDPISGHTALYWYRQSLGQGLEFLIYFQGNSAPDKSGLPSDRFSAERTGGSVSTLTIQRTQQEDSAVYLCASSLGTATDTQYFGPGTRLTVL.

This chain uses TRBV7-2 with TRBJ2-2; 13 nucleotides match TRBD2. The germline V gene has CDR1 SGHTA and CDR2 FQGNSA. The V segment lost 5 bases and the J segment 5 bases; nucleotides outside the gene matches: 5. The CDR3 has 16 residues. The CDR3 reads CASSRLAGGGTGELFF. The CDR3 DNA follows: TGTGCCAGCAGCAGACTAGCGGGGGGAGGAACCGGGGAGCTGTTTTTT.

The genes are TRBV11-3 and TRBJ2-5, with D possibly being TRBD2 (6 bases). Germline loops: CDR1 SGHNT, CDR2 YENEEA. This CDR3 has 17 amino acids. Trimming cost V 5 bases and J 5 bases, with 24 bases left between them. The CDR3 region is CASSPSSGSGPPETQYF. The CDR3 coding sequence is TGTGCCAGCAGCCCTAGTAGTGGTAGCGGCCCCCCGGAGACCCAGTACTTC.

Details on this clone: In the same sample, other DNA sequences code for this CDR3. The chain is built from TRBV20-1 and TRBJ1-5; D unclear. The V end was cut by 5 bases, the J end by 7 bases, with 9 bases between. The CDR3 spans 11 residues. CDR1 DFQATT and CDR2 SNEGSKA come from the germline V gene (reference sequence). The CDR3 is CSARTGQPQHF. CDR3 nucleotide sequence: TGCAGTGCTCGGACTGGACAGCCCCAGCATTTT.

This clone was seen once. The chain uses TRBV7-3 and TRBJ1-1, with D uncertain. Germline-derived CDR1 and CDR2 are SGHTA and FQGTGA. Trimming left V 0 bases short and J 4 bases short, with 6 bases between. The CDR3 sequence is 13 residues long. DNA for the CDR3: TGTGCCAGCAGCTTAACACCGAGCACTGAAGCTTTCTTT. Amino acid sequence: CASSLTPSTEAFF.

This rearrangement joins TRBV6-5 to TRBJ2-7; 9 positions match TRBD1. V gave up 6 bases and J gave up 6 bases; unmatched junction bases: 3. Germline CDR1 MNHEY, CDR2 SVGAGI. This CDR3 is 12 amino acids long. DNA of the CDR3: TGTGCCAGCAGCTCGGACAGGGGCGAGCAGTACTTC. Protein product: CASSSDRGEQYF.

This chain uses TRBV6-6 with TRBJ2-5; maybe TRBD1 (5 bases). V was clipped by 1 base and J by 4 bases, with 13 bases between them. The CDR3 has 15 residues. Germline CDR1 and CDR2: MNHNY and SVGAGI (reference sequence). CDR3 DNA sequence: TGTGCCAGCAGTTACTACGGTGACAGCTCAGAGACCCAGTACTTC. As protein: CASSYYGDSSETQYF.

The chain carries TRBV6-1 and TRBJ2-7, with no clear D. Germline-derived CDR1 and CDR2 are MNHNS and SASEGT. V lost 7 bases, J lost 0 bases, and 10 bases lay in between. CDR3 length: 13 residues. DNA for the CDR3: TGTGCCAGCATAGAACGTATCTCCTACGAGCAGTACTTC. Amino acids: CASIERISYEQYF.

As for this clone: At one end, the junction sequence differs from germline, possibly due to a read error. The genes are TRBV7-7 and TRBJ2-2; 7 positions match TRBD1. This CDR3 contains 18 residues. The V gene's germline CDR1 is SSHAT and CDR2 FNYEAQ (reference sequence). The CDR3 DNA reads TGTGCTAGCAGCCCTCTCCTAGGGCCAGGGGGATACACCGGGGAGCTGTTTTTT. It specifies CASSPLLGPGGYTGELFF.